The rows below give T cell receptor beta chains drawn from one sample of a study of T-cell memory formation after mild COVID-19. MiXCR was run by TCRdb on the 5' RACE reads, yielding one entry per CDR3 protein. The repertoire has about 320,000 distinct CDR3 sequences, 13% to 15% of them found once; the top ten carry 21%. The sequenced sample consisted of PBMCs or a T cell subset sorted from them (not recorded which). These receptors all come from a man younger than 35 who had mild COVID-19 (a few samples of this study predate the infection). Cell type and time point are not known. The CDR3 runs from the conserved cysteine through the conserved F or W.

>TRBV5-6|TRBJ2-3
CASSLTGRGGDTQYF
>TRBV11-1|TRBJ1-1
CASSRTGFPQRLNTEAFF
>TRBV5-1|TRBJ1-1
CASSYTDRAEAFF
>TRBV2|TRBJ2-1
CASHISSGTGRGSYNEQFF
>TRBV29-1|TRBJ2-7
CSVVGMLYEQYF
>TRBV20-1|TRBJ1-1
CSARGGVKNTEAFF
>TRBV4-3|TRBJ2-7
CASSQVRYSYEQYF
>TRBV5-1|TRBJ1-2
CASSLGTGMDGYTF
>TRBV7-2|TRBJ2-5
CASSLGGAQTQYF
>TRBV5-1|TRBJ2-5
CASSLTGGQETQYF
>TRBV12-3/TRBV12-4|TRBJ1-2
CASSLSAGGSGYTF
>TRBV12-3/TRBV12-4|TRBJ2-1
CASSFFPTTGSYNEQFF
>TRBV11-3|TRBJ2-1
CASSLGIQDNEQFF
>TRBV4-3|TRBJ2-7
CASSQDRQGVGYEQYF
>TRBV20-1|TRBJ1-6
CSARLQENSPLHF
>TRBV29-1|TRBJ2-1
CSVDGTGSHEQFF
>TRBV7-2|TRBJ2-3
CASSLAGRDLDTQYF
>TRBV10-3|TRBJ2-3
CASEPGTSTTDTQYF
>TRBV4-3|TRBJ1-2
CASSQDPRPDRVYGYTF
>TRBV5-1|TRBJ1-2
CASSQGKGAYGYTF
>TRBV5-1|TRBJ2-1
CASSLAPAGGWNEQFF
>TRBV7-9|TRBJ1-2
CASSQTPTVANYGYTF
>TRBV20-1|TRBJ1-1
CSARDSGTPDTEAFF
>TRBV27|TRBJ2-7
CASSTSIRGHEQYF
>TRBV7-9|TRBJ1-3
CASSLSQSSGNTIYF
>TRBV6-2/TRBV6-3|TRBJ2-2
CASKPGTEETGELFF
>TRBV4-2|TRBJ1-3
CASSQDPPGGAFGNTIYF
>TRBV20-1|TRBJ1-2
CSAKPPARYGYTF
>TRBV15|TRBJ1-2
CATSNDTGFGYTF
>TRBV20-1|TRBJ2-5
CSARDSGDQETQYF
>TRBV5-6|TRBJ2-6
CASSLGRPGANVLTF
>TRBV6-5|TRBJ2-7
CASKSQGFYEQYF
>TRBV4-1|TRBJ2-2
CASSRGGQGITGELFF
>TRBV5-5|TRBJ2-5
CASSRGTTTGTALQEPQYF
>TRBV24-1|TRBJ2-3
CATSDPARGTDTQYF
>TRBV21-1|TRBJ1-6
CASSKPDRANSPLHF
>TRBV25-1|TRBJ2-3
CASILAGSDTQYF
>TRBV12-3/TRBV12-4|TRBJ2-1
CASSSTPGTGPYNEQFF
>TRBV4-3|TRBJ1-4
CASSQQGLNEKLFF
>TRBV12-3/TRBV12-4|TRBJ2-7
CASSPTEVSYEQYF
>TRBV5-1|TRBJ2-3
CASSLGQGRSDTQYF
>TRBV11-2|TRBJ1-1
CASSQDGRQAFF